This TCR beta chain was recorded in a study of cytomegalovirus exposure and HLA in healthy donors. Study-level results: About 87% or about 30% of the time was how often most TCR beta V segments were productive, according to an earlier analysis.

In regard to this clone: Its matching antigen is unknown.

With V trimmed by 8 bases and J by 5 bases, 8 bases remained unmatched. Germline loops: CDR1 SGHNT, CDR2 YENEEA. The CDR3 is 14 residues long. PCR primers comprised 60 Vbeta and 13 Jbeta primers. Sequenced by immunoSEQ multiplex PCR; TCRdb stores in-frame clones only, minus some. The sample has some 130,000 clones; around 85% are singletons. The source of this sequence is a boy between 10 and 17 years old in good health and CMV-seronegative. The chain links TRBV11-3 to TRBJ2-1; 8 bases match TRBD2. Material for sequencing was PBMCs. The CDR3 loop is CASGSSGPHNEQFF. The DNA of the CDR3 is TGTGCCAGCGGCTCTAGCGGGCCCCACAATGAGCAGTTCTTC. Full variable domain (outside the CDR3, taken from reference TRBV11-3 and TRBJ2-1): EAGVVQSPRYKIIEKKQPVAFWCNPISGHNTLYWYLQNLGQGPELLIRYENEEAVDDSQLPKDRFSAERLKGVDSTLKIQPAELGDSAVYLCASGSSGPHNEQFFGPGTRLTVL.